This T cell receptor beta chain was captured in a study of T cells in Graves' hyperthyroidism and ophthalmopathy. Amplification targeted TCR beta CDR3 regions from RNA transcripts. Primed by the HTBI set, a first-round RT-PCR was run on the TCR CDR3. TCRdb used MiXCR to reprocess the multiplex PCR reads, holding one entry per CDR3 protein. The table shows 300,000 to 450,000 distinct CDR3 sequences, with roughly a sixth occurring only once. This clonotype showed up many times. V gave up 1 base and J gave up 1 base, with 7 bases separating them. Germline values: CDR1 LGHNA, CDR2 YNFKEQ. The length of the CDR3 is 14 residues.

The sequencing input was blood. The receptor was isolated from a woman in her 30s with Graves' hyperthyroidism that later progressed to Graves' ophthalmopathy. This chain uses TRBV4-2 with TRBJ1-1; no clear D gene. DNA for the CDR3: TGTGCCAGCAGCCAAGGGCTCGAGAACACTGAAGCTTTCTTT. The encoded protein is CASSQGLENTEAFF.